One and the same sample provided the 6 T cell receptor beta chains below, sequenced in a study of breast tumors, draining lymph nodes, adjacent tissues. MiXCR was run by TCRdb on the multiplex PCR reads, yielding one entry per CDR3 protein. Of fewer than 150,000 distinct CDR3 sequences listed, 21% are singletons. Axillary draining lymph nodes of breast cancer patients supplied the node samples. Sequenced sample: axillary lymph node tissue. All receptors derive from a female donor with breast cancer. Some clones in this sample may be carry-over from other donors' samples.

This clonotype has a count of ten or more. The rearrangement uses TRBV20-1 and TRBJ2-7; the D gene is possibly TRBD1 (5 bases). V lost 2 bases and J lost 5, with 13 bases in between. Germline CDR1 is DFQATT and CDR2 is SNEGSKA (reference sequence). The CDR3 spans 13 residues. The CDR3 loop reads CSARLGPSDEQYF. CDR3 DNA: TGCAGTGCTAGACTGGGGCCCTCGGACGAGCAGTACTTC.

A note on this clonotype: This sequence may be a read error, since a much larger clone differs from it by one base. J is TRBJ2-7 and V is TRBV19, with TRBD2 matching 7 bases. CDR1 is LNHDA, CDR2 SQIVND, per germline (reference sequence). Losses at the gene ends were 5 bases for V and 5 bases for J; bases not matched to a gene: 15. This CDR3 has 16 amino acids. The CDR3 loop reads CASSSVGLTGTHEQYF. DNA for the CDR3: TGTGCCAGTAGTTCCGTGGGACTAACGGGAACCCACGAGCAGTACTTC. The whole variable domain, filled in from reference TRBV19 and TRBJ2-7, reads DGGITQSPKYLFRKEGQNVTLSCEQNLNHDAMYWYRQDPGQGLRLIYYSQIVNDFQKGDIAEGYSVSREKKESFPLTVTSAQKNPTAFYLCASSSVGLTGTHEQYFGPGTRLTVT.

Ten or more counts support this clonotype. V gene TRBV19 combines with J gene TRBJ2-1; the D is unclear. The CDR3 sequence is 15 residues long. Trimming took off 3 bases at V and 1 base at J, with 10 bases between the two ends. Germline V lookup: CDR1 LNHDA, CDR2 SQIVND (reference sequence). In DNA form, the CDR3 reads TGTGCCAGTAGTATTGGGATGTATTCCTACAATGAGCAGTTCTTC. It encodes CASSIGMYSYNEQFF.

This clonotype was counted many times. The V gene is TRBV11-2, the J gene TRBJ2-1, with 12 positions matching TRBD2. Losses at the gene ends were 5 bases for V and 9 bases for J; bases not matched to a gene: 5. Germline CDR1 and CDR2: SGHAT and FQNNGV. The CDR3 is 14 residues long. CDR3 nucleotide sequence: TGTGCCAGCAGCCGGACTAGCGGGAAAGGTGAGCAGTTCTTC. Amino acids: CASSRTSGKGEQFF.

This clonotype showed up many times. The chain links TRBV30 to TRBJ1-4; no reliable D call. The germline V gene encodes CDR1 GTSNPN and CDR2 SVGIG (reference sequence). Trimming removed 0 bases at V and 5 bases at J, with 7 bases between. The CDR3 spans 13 residues. CDR3 sequence reads: CAWSVMRNEKLFF. The CDR3 bases are TGTGCCTGGAGTGTAATGAGGAATGAAAAACTGTTTTTT. Supplemented by reference TRBV30 and TRBJ1-4, the full variable domain reads SQTIHQWPATLVQPVGSPLSLECTVEGTSNPNLYWYRQAAGRGLQLLFYSVGIGQISSEVPQNLSASRPQDRQFILSSKKLLLSDSGFYLCAWSVMRNEKLFFGSGTQLSVL.

In this sample, this clonotype turned up many times. The V and J genes are TRBV20-1 and TRBJ2-1; 7 bases line up with TRBD2. Trimming at V came to 4 bases and at J to 3 bases, leaving 6 bases not matched to a gene. The CDR3 is 14 residues long. Germline CDR1 is DFQATT and CDR2 is SNEGSKA (reference sequence). In DNA form, the CDR3 reads TGCAGTGCTAAGGCTTGGGGGGGCTACAATGAGCAGTTCTTC. The encoded protein is CSAKAWGGYNEQFF.